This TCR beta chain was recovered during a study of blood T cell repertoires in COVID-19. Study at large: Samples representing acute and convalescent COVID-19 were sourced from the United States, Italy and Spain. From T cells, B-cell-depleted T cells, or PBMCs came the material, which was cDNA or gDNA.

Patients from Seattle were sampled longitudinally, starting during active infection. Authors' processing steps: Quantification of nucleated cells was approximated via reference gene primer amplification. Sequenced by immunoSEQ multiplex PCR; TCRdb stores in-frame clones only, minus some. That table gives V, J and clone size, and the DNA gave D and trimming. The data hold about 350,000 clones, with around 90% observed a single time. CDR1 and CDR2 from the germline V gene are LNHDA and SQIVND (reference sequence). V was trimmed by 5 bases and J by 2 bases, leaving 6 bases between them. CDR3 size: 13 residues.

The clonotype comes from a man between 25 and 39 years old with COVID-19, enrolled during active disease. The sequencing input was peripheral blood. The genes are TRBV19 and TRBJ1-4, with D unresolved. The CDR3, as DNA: TGTGCCAGTAGTTCTCTCACTAATGAAAAACTGTTTTTT. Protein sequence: CASSSLTNEKLFF.